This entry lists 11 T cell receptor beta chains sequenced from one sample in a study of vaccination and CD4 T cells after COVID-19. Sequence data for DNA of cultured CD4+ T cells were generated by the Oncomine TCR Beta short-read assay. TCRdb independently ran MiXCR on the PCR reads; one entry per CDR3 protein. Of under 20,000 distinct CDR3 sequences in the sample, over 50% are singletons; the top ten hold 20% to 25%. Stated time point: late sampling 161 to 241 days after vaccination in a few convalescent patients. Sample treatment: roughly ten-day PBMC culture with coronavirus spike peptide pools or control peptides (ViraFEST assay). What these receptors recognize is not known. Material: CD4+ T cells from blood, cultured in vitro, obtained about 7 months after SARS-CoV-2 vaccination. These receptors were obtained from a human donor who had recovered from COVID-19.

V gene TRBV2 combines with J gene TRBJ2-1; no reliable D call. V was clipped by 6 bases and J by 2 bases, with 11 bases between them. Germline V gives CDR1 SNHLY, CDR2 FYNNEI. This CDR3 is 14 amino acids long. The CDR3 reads CASRETRPYNEQFF. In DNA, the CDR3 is TGTGCCAGCAGGGAAACTCGGCCCTACAATGAGCAGTTCTTC.

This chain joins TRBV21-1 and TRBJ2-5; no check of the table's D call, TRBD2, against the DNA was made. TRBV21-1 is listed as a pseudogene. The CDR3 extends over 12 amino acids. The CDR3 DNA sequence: TGTGCCGGCGGGTGTGGCCAAGAGACCCAGTACTTC. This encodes CAGGCGQETQYF.

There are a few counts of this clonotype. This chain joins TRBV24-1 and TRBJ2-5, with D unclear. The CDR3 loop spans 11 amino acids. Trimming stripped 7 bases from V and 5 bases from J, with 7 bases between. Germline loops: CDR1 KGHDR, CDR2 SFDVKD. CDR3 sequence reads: CATSTRETQYF. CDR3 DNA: TGTGCCACCAGCACCAGGGAGACCCAGTACTTC.

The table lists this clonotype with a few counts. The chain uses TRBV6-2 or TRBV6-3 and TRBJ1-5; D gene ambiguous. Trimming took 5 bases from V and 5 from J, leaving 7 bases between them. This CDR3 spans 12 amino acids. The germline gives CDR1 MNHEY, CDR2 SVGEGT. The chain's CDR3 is CASSTWYQPQHF. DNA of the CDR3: TGTGCCAGCAGTACGTGGTATCAGCCCCAGCATTTT.

As DNA, the CDR3 is TGTGCCAGCAGCACAAGGACTAGCGGTGCCTACGAGCAGTACTTC. Residues: CASSTRTSGAYEQYF. The genes are TRBV5-4 and TRBJ2-7; 10 nucleotides line up with TRBD2. The length of the CDR3 is 15 residues. V dropped 4 bases and J dropped 2; count of bases not matched to a gene: 6. Germline V gives CDR1 SGHNT, CDR2 YYREEE (reference sequence).

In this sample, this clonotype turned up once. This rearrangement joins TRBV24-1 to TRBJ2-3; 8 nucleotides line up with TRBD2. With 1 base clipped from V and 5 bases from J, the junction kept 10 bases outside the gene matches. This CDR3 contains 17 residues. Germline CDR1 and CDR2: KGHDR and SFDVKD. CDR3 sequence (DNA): TGTGCCACCAGTGATTTCCCCGCGGGAGGCCGAATAGATACGCAGTATTTT. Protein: CATSDFPAGGRIDTQYF.

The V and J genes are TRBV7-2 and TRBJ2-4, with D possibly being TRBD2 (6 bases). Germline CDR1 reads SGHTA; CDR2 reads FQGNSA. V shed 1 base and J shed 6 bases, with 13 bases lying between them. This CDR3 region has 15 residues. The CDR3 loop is CASSLGHHGGNIQYF. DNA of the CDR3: TGTGCCAGCAGCTTAGGCCACCACGGGGGAAACATTCAGTACTTC.

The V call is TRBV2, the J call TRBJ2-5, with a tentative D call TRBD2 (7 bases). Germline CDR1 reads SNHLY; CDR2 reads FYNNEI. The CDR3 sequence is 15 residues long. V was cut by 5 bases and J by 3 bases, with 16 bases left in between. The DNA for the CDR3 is TGTGCCAGCAGTCGGTTCACAGGGAGGGAAGAGACCCAGTACTTC. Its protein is CASSRFTGREETQYF.

The CDR3 sequence: CASSQRWASNQPQHF. CDR3 DNA: TGCGCCAGCAGCCAACGGTGGGCAAGCAATCAGCCCCAGCATTTT. The chain carries TRBV4-1 and TRBJ1-5, with unresolved D. The CDR3 is 15 residues long. Germline V gene sequence: CDR1 MGHRA, CDR2 YSYEKL. Deletions cut 2 bases from V and 1 base from J, with 9 bases between.

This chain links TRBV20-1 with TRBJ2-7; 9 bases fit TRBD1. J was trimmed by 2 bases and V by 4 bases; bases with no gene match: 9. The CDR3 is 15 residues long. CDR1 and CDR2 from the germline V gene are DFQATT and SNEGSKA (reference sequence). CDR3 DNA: TGCAGTGCTAATAACCGACAGGGGGACCCCTACGAGCAGTACTTC. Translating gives CSANNRQGDPYEQYF.

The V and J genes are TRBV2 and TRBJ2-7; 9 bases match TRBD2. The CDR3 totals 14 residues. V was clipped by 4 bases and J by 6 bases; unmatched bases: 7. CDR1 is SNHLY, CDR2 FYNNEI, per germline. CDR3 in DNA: TGTGCCAGCAGTGGGGGGACTAGCTCTCGCGAGCAGTACTTC. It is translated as CASSGGTSSREQYF.